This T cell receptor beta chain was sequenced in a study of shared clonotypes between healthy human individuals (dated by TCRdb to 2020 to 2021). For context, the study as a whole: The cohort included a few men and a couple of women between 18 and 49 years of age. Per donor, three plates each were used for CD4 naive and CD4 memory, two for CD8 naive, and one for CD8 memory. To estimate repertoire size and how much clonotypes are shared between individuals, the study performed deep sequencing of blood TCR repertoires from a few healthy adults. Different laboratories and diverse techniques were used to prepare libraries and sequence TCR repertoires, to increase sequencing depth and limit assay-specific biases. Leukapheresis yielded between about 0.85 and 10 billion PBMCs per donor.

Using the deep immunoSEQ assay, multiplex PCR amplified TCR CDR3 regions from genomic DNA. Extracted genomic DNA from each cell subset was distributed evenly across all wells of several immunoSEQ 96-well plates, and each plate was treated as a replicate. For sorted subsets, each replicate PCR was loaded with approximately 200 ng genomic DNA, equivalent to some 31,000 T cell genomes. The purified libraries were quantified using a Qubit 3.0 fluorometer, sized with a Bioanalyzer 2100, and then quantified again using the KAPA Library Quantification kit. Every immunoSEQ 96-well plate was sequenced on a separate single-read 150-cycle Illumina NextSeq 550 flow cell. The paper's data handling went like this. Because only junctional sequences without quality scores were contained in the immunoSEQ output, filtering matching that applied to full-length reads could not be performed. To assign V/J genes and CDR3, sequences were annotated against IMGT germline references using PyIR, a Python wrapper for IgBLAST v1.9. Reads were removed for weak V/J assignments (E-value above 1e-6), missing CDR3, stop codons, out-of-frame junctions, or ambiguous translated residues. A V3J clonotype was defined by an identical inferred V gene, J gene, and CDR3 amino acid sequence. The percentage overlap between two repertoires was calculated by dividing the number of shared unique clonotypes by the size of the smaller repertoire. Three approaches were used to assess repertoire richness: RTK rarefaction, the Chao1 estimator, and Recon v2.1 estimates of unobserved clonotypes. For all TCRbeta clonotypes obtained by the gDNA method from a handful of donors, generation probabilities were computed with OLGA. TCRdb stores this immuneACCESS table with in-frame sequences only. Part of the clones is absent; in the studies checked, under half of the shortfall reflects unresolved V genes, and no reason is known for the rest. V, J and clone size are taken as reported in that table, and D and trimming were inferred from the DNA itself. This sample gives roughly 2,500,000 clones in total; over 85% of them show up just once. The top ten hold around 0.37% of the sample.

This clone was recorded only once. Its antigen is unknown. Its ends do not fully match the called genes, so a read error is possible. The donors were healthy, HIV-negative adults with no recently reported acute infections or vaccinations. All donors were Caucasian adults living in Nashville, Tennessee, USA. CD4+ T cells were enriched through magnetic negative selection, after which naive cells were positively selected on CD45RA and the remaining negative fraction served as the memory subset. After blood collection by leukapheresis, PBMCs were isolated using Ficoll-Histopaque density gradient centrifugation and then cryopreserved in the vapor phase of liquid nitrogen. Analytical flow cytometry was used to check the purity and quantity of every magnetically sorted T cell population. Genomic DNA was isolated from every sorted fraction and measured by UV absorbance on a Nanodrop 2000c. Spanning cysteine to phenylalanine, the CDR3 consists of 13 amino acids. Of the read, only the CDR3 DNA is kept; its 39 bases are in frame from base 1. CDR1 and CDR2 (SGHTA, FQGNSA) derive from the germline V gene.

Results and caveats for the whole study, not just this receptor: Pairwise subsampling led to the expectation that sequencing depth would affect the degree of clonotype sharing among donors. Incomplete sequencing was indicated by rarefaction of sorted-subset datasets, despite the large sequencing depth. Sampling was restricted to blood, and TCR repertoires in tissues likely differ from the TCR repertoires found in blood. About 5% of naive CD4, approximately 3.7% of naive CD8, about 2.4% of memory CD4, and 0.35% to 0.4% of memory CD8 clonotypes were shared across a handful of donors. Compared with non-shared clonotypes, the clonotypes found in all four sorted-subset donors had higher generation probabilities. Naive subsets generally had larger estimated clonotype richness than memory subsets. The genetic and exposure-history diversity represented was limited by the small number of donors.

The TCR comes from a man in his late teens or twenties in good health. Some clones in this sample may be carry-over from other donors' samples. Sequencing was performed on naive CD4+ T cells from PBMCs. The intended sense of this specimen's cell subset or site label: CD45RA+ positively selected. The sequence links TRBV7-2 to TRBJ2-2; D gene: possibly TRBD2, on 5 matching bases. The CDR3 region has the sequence CASSGFNTGELFF. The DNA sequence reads TGTGCTAGCAGCGGATTTAACACCGGGGAGCTGTTTTTT.